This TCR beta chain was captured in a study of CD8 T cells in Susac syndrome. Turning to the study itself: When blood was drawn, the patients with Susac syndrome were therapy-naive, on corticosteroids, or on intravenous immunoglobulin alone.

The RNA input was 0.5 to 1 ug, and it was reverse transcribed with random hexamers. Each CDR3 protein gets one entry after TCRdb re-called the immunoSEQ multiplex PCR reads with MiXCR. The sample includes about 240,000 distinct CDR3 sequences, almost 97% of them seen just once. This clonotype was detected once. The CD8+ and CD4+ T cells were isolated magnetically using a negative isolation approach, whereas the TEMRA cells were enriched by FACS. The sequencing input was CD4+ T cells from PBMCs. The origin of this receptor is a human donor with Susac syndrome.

CDR3 sequence reads: CASSFLLLGYTF. The CDR3 DNA reads as TGTGCCAGCAGCTTCCTTCTTCTAGGCTACACCTTC. This chain connects TRBV7-2 to TRBJ1-2; no firm D call. This CDR3 is built from 12 residues. V lost 3 bases, J lost 8 bases, and 10 bases lay in between. Germline V gives CDR1 SGHTA, CDR2 FQGNSA.